This T cell receptor beta chain came from a study of T-cell memory formation after mild COVID-19. On the study more broadly: TCR clusters were mostly confined to one donor each.

Comments on this clonotype: What it recognizes is unknown.

TCRdb passed the 5' RACE reads through MiXCR, listing each CDR3 protein once. The data contain around 530,000 distinct CDR3 sequences, roughly 22% of them singletons. CDR3 length: 14 residues. V gave up 6 bases and J gave up 7 bases; unmatched junction bases: 2. Germline CDR1 is MGHDK and CDR2 is SYGVNS. Overall study results and limits: A second wave of clones peaked on day 37, and their SARS-CoV-2 specificity went unconfirmed.

This sequence was found in an adult woman who had mild COVID-19 (a few samples of this study predate the infection). Cell type and time point are not known. Sequences were obtained from PBMCs or a T cell subset sorted from them (not recorded which). The chain has TRBV25-1 and TRBJ1-6; 11 bases are a match to TRBD1. CDR3 nucleotides: TGTGCCAGCAGAGGACAGGGGGCAAATTCACCCCTCCACTTT. Protein sequence: CASRGQGANSPLHF.